There are a few counts of the clone carrying this TCR beta chain. Its antigen is undetermined. The junction shows a germline mismatch at one end, possibly a read error. In TCRdb, the RT-PCR reads were re-called with MiXCR into one record per CDR3 protein. This sample has about 480,000 distinct CDR3 sequences; 10% to 15% occur once, and the top ten carry about an eighth. These data originate in a study of response to subunit inactivated influenza vaccine. Points from the study as a whole: Authors proposed each seasonal influenza vaccination draws in few new T cells.

Germline loops: CDR1 MDHEN, CDR2 SYDVKM. The CDR3 contains 12 residues. The clonotype originates from a man aged 45-65 years who received an inactivated influenza vaccine. The chain employs TRBV28 and TRBJ2-7, with D unresolved. Sequencing used PBMCs from blood, obtained around seven weeks after vaccination. The CDR3 region has the DNA TGTGCCAGCAGTCTCCCCCCCCAGAAATGGAACTTC. Translation: CASSLPPQKWNF.